This T cell receptor (beta chain) was sequenced during a study of T cells in localized non-small cell lung cancer. Clones were sequenced by immunoSEQ multiplex PCR, and TCRdb holds only the in-frame ones, with some missing. The top ten hold 9.4% of the sample, which has over a thousand clones, 35% to 45% seen once. Study-wide results and caveats: With higher T cell density in blood came longer overall survival. Measurement of T cell clonality placed uninvolved adjacent lung highest, above the level in tumor. Sequencing was limited to one tumor region, leaving the possibility of heterogeneity open. Detection in adjacent lung was observed for a median around 50 of the top 100 tumor clones.

As to this clone: Its antigen is not known.

Trimming took off 4 bases at V and 6 bases at J, with 12 bases between the two ends. This CDR3 region has 14 residues. The V gene's germline CDR1 is MGHDK and CDR2 SYGVNS. The J gene is TRBJ2-2, the V gene TRBV25-1; D is perhaps TRBD1 (7 bases). This receptor was identified in a male donor aged 60 or over with stage I squamous cell lung carcinoma. The sample in question was lung tumor tissue, obtained before any cancer treatment. This CDR3 reads CASSADREAGELFF. In nucleotides, the CDR3 is TGTGCCAGCAGTGCCGACAGGGAGGCCGGGGAGCTGTTTTTT.